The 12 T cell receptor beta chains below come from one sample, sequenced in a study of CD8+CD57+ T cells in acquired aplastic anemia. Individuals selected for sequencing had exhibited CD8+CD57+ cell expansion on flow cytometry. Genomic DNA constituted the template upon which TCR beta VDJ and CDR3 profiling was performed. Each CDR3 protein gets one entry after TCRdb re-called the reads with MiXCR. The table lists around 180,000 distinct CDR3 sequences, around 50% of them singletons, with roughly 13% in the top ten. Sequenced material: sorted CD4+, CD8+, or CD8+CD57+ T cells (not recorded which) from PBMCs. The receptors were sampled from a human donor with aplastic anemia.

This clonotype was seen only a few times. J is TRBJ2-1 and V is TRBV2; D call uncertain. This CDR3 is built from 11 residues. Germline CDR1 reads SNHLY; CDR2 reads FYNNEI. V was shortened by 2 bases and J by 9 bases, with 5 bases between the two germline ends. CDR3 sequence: CASSEQSEQFF. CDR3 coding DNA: TGTGCCAGCAGTGAACAGAGTGAGCAGTTCTTC.

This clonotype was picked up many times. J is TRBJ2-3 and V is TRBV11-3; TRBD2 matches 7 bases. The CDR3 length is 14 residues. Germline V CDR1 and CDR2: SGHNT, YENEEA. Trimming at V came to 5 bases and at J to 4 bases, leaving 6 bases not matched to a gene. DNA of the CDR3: TGTGCCAGCAGCCCCGGGGGGTTGGCAGATACGCAGTATTTT. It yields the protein CASSPGGLADTQYF.

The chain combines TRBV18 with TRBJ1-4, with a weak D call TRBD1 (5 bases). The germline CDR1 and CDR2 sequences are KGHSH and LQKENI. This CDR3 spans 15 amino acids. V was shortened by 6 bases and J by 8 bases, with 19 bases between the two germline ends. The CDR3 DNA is TGTGCCAGCTCCCCTATCCGACAGTTGGGAGAAAAACTGTTTTTT. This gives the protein CASSPIRQLGEKLFF.

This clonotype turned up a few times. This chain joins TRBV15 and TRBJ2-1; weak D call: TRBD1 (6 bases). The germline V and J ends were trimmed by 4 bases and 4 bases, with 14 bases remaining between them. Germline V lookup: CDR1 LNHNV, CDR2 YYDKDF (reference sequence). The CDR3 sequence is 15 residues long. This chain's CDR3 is CATSTRQARYNEQFF. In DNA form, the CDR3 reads TGTGCCACCAGCACTAGACAGGCACGATACAATGAGCAGTTCTTC. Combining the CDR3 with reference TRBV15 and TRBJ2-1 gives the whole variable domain DAMVIQNPRYQVTQFGKPVTLSCSQTLNHNVMYWYQQKSSQAPKLLFHYYDKDFNNEADTPDNFQSRRPNTSFCFLDIRSPGLGDTAMYLCATSTRQARYNEQFFGPGTRLTVL.

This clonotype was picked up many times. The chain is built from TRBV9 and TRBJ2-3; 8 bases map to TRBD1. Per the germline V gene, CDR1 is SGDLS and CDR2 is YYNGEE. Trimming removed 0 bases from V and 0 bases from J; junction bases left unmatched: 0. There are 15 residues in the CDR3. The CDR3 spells CASSVGTGSTDTQYF. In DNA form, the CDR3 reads TGTGCCAGCAGCGTAGGGACAGGGAGCACAGATACGCAGTATTTT.

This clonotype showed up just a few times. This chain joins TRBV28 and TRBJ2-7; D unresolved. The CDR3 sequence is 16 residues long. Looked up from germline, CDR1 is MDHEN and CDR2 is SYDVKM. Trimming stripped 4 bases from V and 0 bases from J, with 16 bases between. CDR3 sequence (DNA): TGTGCCAGCAGTTCCCTACTGCAGTTACACTCCTACGAGCAGTACTTC. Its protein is CASSSLLQLHSYEQYF.

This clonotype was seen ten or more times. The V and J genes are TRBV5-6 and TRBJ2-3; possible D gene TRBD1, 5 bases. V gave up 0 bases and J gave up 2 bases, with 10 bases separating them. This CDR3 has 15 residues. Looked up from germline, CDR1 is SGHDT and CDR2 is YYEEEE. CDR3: CASSLEGLITDTQYF. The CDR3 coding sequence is TGTGCCAGCAGCTTGGAGGGGCTGATCACAGATACGCAGTATTTT.

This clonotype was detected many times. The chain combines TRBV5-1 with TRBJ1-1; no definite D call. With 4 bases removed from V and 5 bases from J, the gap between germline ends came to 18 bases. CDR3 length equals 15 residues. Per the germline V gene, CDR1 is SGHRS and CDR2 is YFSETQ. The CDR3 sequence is CASSGPDAHGTEAFF. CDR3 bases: TGCGCCAGCAGCGGGCCGGACGCCCATGGTACTGAAGCTTTCTTT.

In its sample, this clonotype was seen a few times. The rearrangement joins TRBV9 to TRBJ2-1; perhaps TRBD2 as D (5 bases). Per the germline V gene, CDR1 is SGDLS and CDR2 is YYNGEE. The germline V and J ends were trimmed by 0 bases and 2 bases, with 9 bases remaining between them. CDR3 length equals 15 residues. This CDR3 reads CASSVGLAAYNEQFF. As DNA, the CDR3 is TGTGCCAGCAGCGTAGGTCTAGCTGCCTACAATGAGCAGTTCTTC.

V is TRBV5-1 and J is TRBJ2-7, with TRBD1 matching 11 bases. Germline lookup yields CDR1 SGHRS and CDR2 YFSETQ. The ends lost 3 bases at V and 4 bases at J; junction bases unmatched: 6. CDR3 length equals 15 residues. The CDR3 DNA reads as TGCGCCAGCAGCTCGGGGGGACAGGGGGGTTACGAGCAGTACTTC. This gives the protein CASSSGGQGGYEQYF.

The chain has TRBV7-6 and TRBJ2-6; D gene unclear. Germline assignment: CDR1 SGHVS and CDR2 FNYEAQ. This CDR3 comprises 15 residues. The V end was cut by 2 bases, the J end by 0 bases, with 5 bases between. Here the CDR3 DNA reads TGTGCCAGCAGCTTAACAACCTCTGGGGCCAACGTCCTGACTTTC. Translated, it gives CASSLTTSGANVLTF.

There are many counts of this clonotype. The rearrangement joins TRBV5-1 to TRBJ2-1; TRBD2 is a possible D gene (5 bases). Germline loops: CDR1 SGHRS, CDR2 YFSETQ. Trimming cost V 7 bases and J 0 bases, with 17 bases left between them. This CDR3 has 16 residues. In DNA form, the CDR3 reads TGCGCCAGCGCCGCGGGCTCGGTCAACTCCTACAATGAGCAGTTCTTC. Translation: CASAAGSVNSYNEQFF.